A selection of T cell receptor beta chains follows, all from one sample in a study of beta chain features in type 1 diabetes. The assay was immunoSEQ multiplex PCR, and TCRdb's table has in-frame clones only and misses some. There are just over 450,000 clones in the sample; about 29% occur only once, and about 0.06% lies in the top ten. Specimen: naive CD4+ T cells from blood. The receptors originated from a man between 18 and 35 years old in good health. Both conserved end residues are part of each CDR3. Fields, in order: V gene, CDR3 protein.

V gene: TRBV28
CDR3 protein: CASNMGQGAYDRYF

V gene: TRBV9
CDR3 protein: CASSVEGLAGPDTQYF

V gene: TRBV30
CDR3 protein: CAWRGDKSNEQFF

V gene: TRBV5-6
CDR3 protein: CASSLAVSHEQYF

V gene: TRBV28
CDR3 protein: CASSAGSSKSYEQYF

V gene: TRBV4-2
CDR3 protein: CASSQEIWTSGSYNEQFF

V gene: TRBV7-6
CDR3 protein: CASSPGRFAGELFF

V gene: TRBV29-1
CDR3 protein: CSSTGAETQYF

V gene: TRBV28
CDR3 protein: CASSGRGLVGEQFF

V gene: TRBV5-6
CDR3 protein: CASSLFGEPRREAGELFF

V gene: TRBV10-3
CDR3 protein: CAIREGAYYEQYF

V gene: TRBV30
CDR3 protein: CAWSVPRGQGSTEAFF

V gene: TRBV2
CDR3 protein: CASRNLAESTDTQYF

V gene: TRBV30
CDR3 protein: CAWEGGRNTEAFF

V gene: TRBV14
CDR3 protein: CASARIGGRAHNEQFF

V gene: TRBV6-4
CDR3 protein: CASSDEGLSTDTQYF

V gene: TRBV4-1
CDR3 protein: CASSQLQGSYEQYF

V gene: TRBV9
CDR3 protein: CASSVPSTGNEQFF

V gene: TRBV25-1
CDR3 protein: CASGTSYEQYF

V gene: TRBV19
CDR3 protein: CASSTVNEQFF

V gene: TRBV7-2
CDR3 protein: CASSLIAGANENTQYF

V gene: TRBV4-1
CDR3 protein: CASTRIISETNNEQFF

V gene: TRBV29-1
CDR3 protein: CSVVQGSMSGYTF

V gene: TRBV5-1
CDR3 protein: CASSLVPSGANVLTF

V gene: TRBV29-1
CDR3 protein: CSVDPPSGRTDTQYF

V gene: TRBV5-4
CDR3 protein: CASSLRSYNEQFF

V gene: TRBV14
CDR3 protein: CASRPLVSGELFF

V gene: TRBV9
CDR3 protein: CASSVGSDKNIQYF

V gene: TRBV9
CDR3 protein: CASSAVTGFYNEQFF

V gene: TRBV7-9
CDR3 protein: CASSLPGVNIQYF

V gene: TRBV7-2
CDR3 protein: CASSLASGGNEQFF

V gene: TRBV14
CDR3 protein: CASSQDWRGGYNEQFF

V gene: TRBV21-1
CDR3 protein: CASSKVGRIRRDQETQYF

V gene: TRBV2
CDR3 protein: CASTQTSGRSSYNEQFF

V gene: TRBV29-1
CDR3 protein: CSVEYGTGGYGYTF

V gene: TRBV30
CDR3 protein: CAWSDVRPTTEQFF

V gene: TRBV5-1
CDR3 protein: CASSFDTQYF

V gene: TRBV10-1
CDR3 protein: CASGEGLYNEQFF

V gene: TRBV7-2
CDR3 protein: CASSLAGQGQETQYF

V gene: TRBV5-4
CDR3 protein: CASSSGTSGRPYNEQFF

V gene: TRBV18
CDR3 protein: CASSSLSYEQYF

V gene: TRBV30
CDR3 protein: CARKGHEQYF

V gene: TRBV7-9
CDR3 protein: CASSFGGASSYEQYF

V gene: TRBV10-3
CDR3 protein: CAISAGQEAFF

V gene: TRBV5-1
CDR3 protein: CASSSGSSYEQYF

V gene: TRBV30
CDR3 protein: CAWGDRGSGYTF

V gene: TRBV18
CDR3 protein: CASSQQGADTQYF

V gene: TRBV29-1
CDR3 protein: CSVDMGGRVVAGVTSTDTQYF

V gene: TRBV4-2
CDR3 protein: CASSQDAREGSGANVLTF

V gene: TRBV7-2
CDR3 protein: CASSLEVGQNEQFF

V gene: TRBV5-1
CDR3 protein: CASSLEVGKETQYF

V gene: TRBV14
CDR3 protein: CASSQDPRLGGVTDTQYF

V gene: TRBV27
CDR3 protein: CASSLRQGSTYEQYF

V gene: TRBV29-1
CDR3 protein: CSVEARPSGNTIYF

V gene: TRBV6-6
CDR3 protein: CASSRLADTDTQYF

V gene: TRBV4-1
CDR3 protein: CASSQVLYNEQFF

V gene: TRBV6-6
CDR3 protein: CASSRQGTSYEQYF